What follows describes a single T cell receptor (beta chain). Its antigen is undetermined. An end of the junction differs from the germline gene, which may be a read error. These data are taken from a study of blood T cells in healthy people across ages. Study outcomes and limitations: Diversity estimates drawn from one million T cells were deemed underestimates.

Primers used in a second PCR of roughly 6 to 12 cycles were a sample-barcoded 5' primer and a J-beta primer mix. TCRdb itself ran the 5' RACE reads through MiXCR, one entry per CDR3 protein. The sample contains 500,000 to 600,000 distinct CDR3 sequences, approximately 25% of which appear only once. In germline, CDR1 is SGHTA, CDR2 FQGTGA. The CDR3 totals 11 residues. This receptor was obtained from a woman aged 65 to 85 in good health. Sequencing was performed on blood. The V and J genes are TRBV7-3 and TRBJ1-3, with no clear D. CDR3 sequence: CTRMGGNTIYF. Written as DNA, the CDR3 is TGCACTCGGATGGGTGGAAACACCATATATTTT.